This T cell receptor (beta chain) emerged from a study of identical twins. TCRdb reanalysed the 5' RACE reads using MiXCR and keeps one entry per CDR3 protein. Here the sample spans roughly 250,000 distinct CDR3 sequences, over 11% being singletons. This clonotype was recorded many times. The CDR3 sequence is 15 residues long. Germline CDR1 is SGHRS and CDR2 is YFSETQ. J was trimmed by 6 bases and V by 6 bases; bases with no gene match: 8. The sequenced sample consisted of memory (CD45RO+) T cells sorted from blood. This chain uses TRBV5-1 with TRBJ2-1; 11 nucleotides match TRBD1. The sequence was obtained from a woman aged 18-30 years in good health. In DNA form, the CDR3 reads TGCGCCAGCATGAGGGACAGGGGGTCGGGCAATGAGCAGTTCTTC. It translates to CASMRDRGSGNEQFF. The whole variable domain, filled in from reference TRBV5-1 and TRBJ2-1, reads KAGVTQTPRYLIKTRGQQVTLSCSPISGHRSVSWYQQTPGQGLQFLFEYFSETQRNKGNFPGRFSGRQFSNSRSEMNVSTLELGDSALYLCASMRDRGSGNEQFFGPGTRLTVL.